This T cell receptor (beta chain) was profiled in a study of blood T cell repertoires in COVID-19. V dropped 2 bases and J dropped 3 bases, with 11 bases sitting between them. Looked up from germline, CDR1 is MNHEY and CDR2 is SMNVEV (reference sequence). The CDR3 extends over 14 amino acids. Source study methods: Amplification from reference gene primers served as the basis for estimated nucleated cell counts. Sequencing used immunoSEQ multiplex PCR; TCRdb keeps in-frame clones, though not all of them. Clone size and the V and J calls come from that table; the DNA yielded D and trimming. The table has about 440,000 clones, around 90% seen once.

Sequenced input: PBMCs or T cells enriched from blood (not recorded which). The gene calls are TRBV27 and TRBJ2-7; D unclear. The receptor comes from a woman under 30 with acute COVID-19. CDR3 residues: CASSLRGLGYEQYF. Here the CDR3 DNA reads TGTGCCAGCAGTTTACGAGGTCTGGGCTACGAGCAGTACTTC.